This T cell receptor beta chain comes out of a study of cytomegalovirus exposure and HLA in healthy donors (dated by TCRdb to 2017 to 2019). Regarding the study in general: A later analysis indicated that the 120 or so validation repertoires were generated on the platform also employed for the 700 or so repertoires of the first cohort. The study was designed to test whether signatures of past pathogen exposure could be identified by cataloging public T cell receptors. Besides the first cohort of around 670 subjects, a separate validation cohort made up of around 120 different subjects was used. To predict cytomegalovirus infection status, the study brought together high-throughput TCR immunosequencing, statistical association of individual TCRs with disease status, and machine learning. Broader findings and caveats from the paper: Three of the identified cytomegalovirus-associated TCR beta chains were confirmed in vitro to be specific for cytomegalovirus antigens. The study gave a list of 150 to 200 TCR beta chains associated with cytomegalovirus. Of the cluster scores, around 95% were above 0 in a later analysis, which found that TCRs clustered in the first cohort also tended to co-occur in the 120 validation repertoires. According to the authors, the approach could potentially be generalized to other disease states and immunological phenotypes. Most TCR sequences were seen in very few donors, while some public TCRs were found in many individuals. All 120 repertoires were used to score co-occurrence in the validation cohort in a later analysis, because that analysis had no HLA typing for the cohort. The classifier was reported to diagnose cytomegalovirus status with high specificity and sensitivity in both the original and validation cohorts.

The library relied on the immunoSEQ multiplex PCR assay. Turning to the authors' computational methods: To diagnose cytomegalovirus status from the catalog of TCR beta chain sequences, a statistical classification framework was built. The table comes from immuneACCESS by way of TCRdb, which keeps in-frame sequences with V and J called. Part of the clones is missing from these tables; in studies checked, under half for an unresolved V gene and the rest for unknown reasons. V and J calls plus clone size are reproduced from that table; the DNA served to infer D and trimming. Counted in this sample were about 240,000 clones; approximately 83% of them appeared once. The ten largest clones capture about 1.2% of the sample. Donors formed part of the validation cohort, which comprised over a hundred subjects and was distinct from the first cohort of 690 or so subjects. V is shortened by 7 bases, J by 0 bases, and the region joining them spans 13 bases. The germline V gene (reference sequence) yields LNHDA for CDR1 and SQIVND for CDR2. The CDR3 runs 15 residues from the cysteine to the phenylalanine. This entry keeps only the CDR3 DNA: 45 bases, framed from base 1.

On this clone itself: This receptor's antigen is unknown. No clone much larger than this one lies a single base away; base qualities are absent.

The sequencing sample was made of PBMCs. Recombination joined TRBV19 with TRBJ1-5, with no confidently assigned D gene. The origin of this receptor is a woman aged 25 to 39 in good health and CMV-seropositive. CDR3 loop: CASMGRFYSNQPQHF. The nucleotides read TGTGCCAGTATGGGGAGATTTTATAGCAATCAGCCCCAGCATTTT.